This T cell receptor beta chain was retrieved from a study of T cell changes during pregnancy in multiple sclerosis. Trimming took off 1 base at V and 4 bases at J, with 20 bases between the two ends. Germline lookup yields CDR1 SGHRS and CDR2 YFSETQ. This CDR3 comprises 17 residues. This table comes from immunoSEQ multiplex PCR, and its TCRdb copy is limited to in-frame clones, with some not included. The sample holds 25,000 to 35,000 clones, around 90% seen once. Material: CD4+ T cells from peripheral blood mononuclear cells, obtained in the third trimester of pregnancy. The source of this sequence is a female donor in good health, enrolled as a control in a pregnancy study. V and J are TRBV5-1 and TRBJ1-1; D perhaps matches TRBD1 (6 bases). The CDR3 DNA sequence: TGCGCCAGCAGCTTGTCAGGCAGGGGACTAGGGGGCACTGAAGCTTTCTTT. Residues: CASSLSGRGLGGTEAFF.